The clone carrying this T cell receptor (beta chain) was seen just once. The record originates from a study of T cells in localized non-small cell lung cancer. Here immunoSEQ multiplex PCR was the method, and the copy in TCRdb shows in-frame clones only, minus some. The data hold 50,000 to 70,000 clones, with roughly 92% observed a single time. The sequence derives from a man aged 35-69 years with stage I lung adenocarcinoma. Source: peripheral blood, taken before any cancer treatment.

In DNA form, the CDR3 reads TGTGCCAGCAGCTCGGTGATGGATACGCAGTATTTT. This gives the protein CASSSVMDTQYF. The rearrangement uses TRBV5-6 and TRBJ2-3, with D unclear. V lost 3 bases to trimming and J lost 6 bases, with 8 bases between them. Germline values: CDR1 SGHDT, CDR2 YYEEEE. The CDR3 is 12 residues long.